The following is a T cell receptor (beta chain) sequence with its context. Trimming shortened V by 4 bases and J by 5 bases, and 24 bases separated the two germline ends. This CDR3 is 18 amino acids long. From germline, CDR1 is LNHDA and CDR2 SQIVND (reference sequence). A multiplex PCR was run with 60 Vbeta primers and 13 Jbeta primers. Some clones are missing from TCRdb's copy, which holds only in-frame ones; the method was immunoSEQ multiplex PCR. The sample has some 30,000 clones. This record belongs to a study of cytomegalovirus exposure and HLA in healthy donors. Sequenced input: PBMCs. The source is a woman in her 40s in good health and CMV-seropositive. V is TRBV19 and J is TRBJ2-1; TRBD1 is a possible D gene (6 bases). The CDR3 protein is CASSTPSYRGSSNNEQFF. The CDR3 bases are TGTGCCAGTAGTACCCCCTCCTATAGGGGGAGTTCCAACAATGAGCAGTTCTTC.